The 32 T cell receptor beta chains given below trace back to one sample, sequenced in a study of blood T cells in healthy people across ages. PCR was performed a second time for about 7 to 12 cycles using a sample-barcoded 5' primer and a J-beta primer mix. Each CDR3 protein is one row after TCRdb ran MiXCR on the 5' RACE reads. The sample shows 870,000 or so distinct CDR3 sequences, under 35% of them seen only once. What was sequenced was blood. The receptors derive from an elderly woman in good health.

The V call is TRBV10-3, the J call TRBJ2-5; TRBD1 matches at 10 bases. The CDR3 consists of 13 residues. Trimming removed 7 bases from V and 11 bases from J; junction bases left unmatched: 10. Germline V gene data show CDR1 as ENHRY and CDR2 as SYGVKD. CDR3 sequence reads: CAITDRGVDEQYF. The CDR3 region has the DNA TGTGCCATCACGGACAGGGGGGTCGATGAGCAGTACTTC.

In its sample, this clonotype was seen many times. The V and J genes are TRBV3-1 and TRBJ2-3; D is ambiguous. This CDR3 is 17 amino acids long. V lost 0 bases, J lost 1 base, and 14 bases lay in between. Germline V lookup: CDR1 LGHDT, CDR2 YNNKEL (reference sequence). The CDR3 coding sequence is TGTGCCAGCAGCCAAGATGTCCGGGCCATAGGCACAGATACGCAGTATTTT. Its protein product is CASSQDVRAIGTDTQYF.

The CDR3 sequence: CASKGPGVVGYTF. The CDR3 DNA follows: TGTGCCAGCAAAGGTCCAGGGGTTGTCGGCTACACCTTC. The genes are TRBV27 and TRBJ1-2; weak D call: TRBD1 (6 bases). Per the germline V gene, CDR1 is MNHEY and CDR2 is SMNVEV (reference sequence). V was pared by 7 bases and J by 8 bases, with 17 bases between. This CDR3 is built from 13 residues.

This clonotype was observed at least ten times. The chain has TRBV7-2 and TRBJ1-5; 7 bases line up with TRBD1. CDR3 length: 15 residues. Trimming took 5 bases from V and 6 from J; bases not matched to a gene: 10. Germline V gene sequence: CDR1 SGHTA, CDR2 FQGNSA. Written as DNA, the CDR3 is TGTGCCAGCAGCCGAACTACAGGGGCTTTTCAGCCCCAGCATTTT. Protein sequence: CASSRTTGAFQPQHF.

There are many counts of this clonotype. The chain carries TRBV4-3 and TRBJ2-3; D possibly matches TRBD1 or TRBD2 (6 bases each). Trimming removed 0 bases from V and 4 bases from J, with 8 bases in between. The CDR3 is made up of 14 amino acids. CDR1 is LGHNA and CDR2 is YSLEER in the germline V gene. The CDR3 sequence: CASSQDGGPDTQYF. The DNA of the CDR3 is TGCGCCAGCAGCCAAGATGGGGGGCCAGATACGCAGTATTTT.

This clonotype was counted only a few times. The chain has TRBV7-2 and TRBJ2-2; D is perhaps TRBD2 (5 bases). Trimming pared 3 bases from V and 3 bases from J, leaving 8 bases between. CDR1 and CDR2 from the germline V gene are SGHTA and FQGNSA. The CDR3 is made up of 14 amino acids. CDR3 region: CASSFSGYTGELFF. The CDR3 bases are TGTGCCAGCAGCTTTTCGGGGTACACCGGGGAGCTGTTTTTT.

This rearrangement joins TRBV9 to TRBJ2-7; maybe TRBD1 (5 bases). Germline lookup yields CDR1 SGDLS and CDR2 YYNGEE. The CDR3 totals 15 residues. Trimming removed 0 bases from V and 1 base from J, with 11 bases in between. The CDR3 here is CASSVGQSWSYEQYF. The CDR3 nucleotides read TGTGCCAGCAGCGTAGGACAGTCTTGGTCCTACGAGCAGTACTTC.

The V gene is TRBV24-1, the J gene TRBJ2-5; 10 bases match TRBD2. The ends lost 1 base at V and 2 bases at J; junction bases unmatched: 0. The CDR3 runs 15 residues. CDR1 KGHDR and CDR2 SFDVKD come from the germline V gene. CDR3 nucleotide sequence: TGTGCCACCAGTGATTTTAGCGGGGGGCAAGAGACCCAGTACTTC. Its protein is CATSDFSGGQETQYF.

This clonotype was seen ten or more times. The chain joins TRBV4-3 to TRBJ2-3; D remains ambiguous. The V and J ends lost 2 bases and 5 bases respectively, with 11 bases between them. This CDR3 region has 14 residues. The germline V gene has CDR1 LGHNA and CDR2 YSLEER. The CDR3 DNA is TGCGCCAGCAGCCAAAACGGCCGAGGAGATACGCAGTATTTT. Translated: CASSQNGRGDTQYF.

Turning to this clonotype: Given a much more abundant clone one base away, this may be a read error. The chain is built from TRBV20-1 and TRBJ2-7; 8 bases align to TRBD1. The J call may be wrong; the DNA end is better matched by TRBJ2-5. CDR1 and CDR2 (germline): DFQATT, SNEGSKA (reference sequence). This CDR3 has 15 amino acids. The DNA for the CDR3 is TGCAGTGCTAGAGATCAGGGGCAGGGGGCAGGGACCCAGTACTTC. Residues: CSARDQGQGAGTQYF.

This clonotype was detected ten times or more. This chain connects TRBV5-1 to TRBJ2-3, with D perhaps given as TRBD1 or TRBD2 (5 bases each). The length of the CDR3 is 15 residues. Trimming removed 0 bases at V and 5 bases at J, with 13 bases between. The germline V gene has CDR1 SGHRS and CDR2 YFSETQ. CDR3 DNA sequence: TGCGCCAGCAGCTTGGGGGGACGGAGCTTAGATACGCAGTATTTT. Protein product: CASSLGGRSLDTQYF.

The chain carries TRBV18 and TRBJ2-6, with D possibly matching TRBD1 (5 bases). CDR3 length: 17 residues. The germline V and J ends were trimmed by 3 bases and 2 bases, with 14 bases remaining between them. Germline CDR1 KGHSH, CDR2 LQKENI. The CDR3 DNA reads as TGTGCCAGCTCACCTAGGCAGGGAAGCGCTGGGGCCAACGTCCTGACTTTC. As protein: CASSPRQGSAGANVLTF.

This clonotype was picked up many times. This chain's CDR3 is CASSLGLVRETQYF. The CDR3 coding sequence is TGTGCCAGCAGCTTAGGACTAGTCAGGGAGACCCAGTACTTC. The J gene is TRBJ2-5, the V gene TRBV11-2; possibly TRBD2 for D (6 bases). Germline CDR1 SGHAT, CDR2 FQNNGV. The V end lost 1 base, the J end lost 5 bases, and 11 bases lay between the germline ends. The CDR3 totals 14 residues.

This clonotype showed up just a few times. A much bigger clone sits one base away, suggesting this may be a read error. The chain uses TRBV6-1 and TRBJ1-2, with unresolved D. The CDR3 is 14 residues long. Germline lookup yields CDR1 MNHNS and CDR2 SASEGT. The germline V and J ends were trimmed by 0 bases and 8 bases, with 13 bases remaining between them. The CDR3 bases are TGTGCCAGCAGTGAAGCGCCGGGGTGTGGCGGCTACACCTTC. It encodes CASSEAPGCGGYTF.

This clonotype has ten or more counts. Here the CDR3 reads CASSSALATDTQYF. CDR3 coding DNA: TGTGCCAGCAGTTCCGCACTAGCCACAGATACGCAGTATTTT. The chain is built from TRBV28 and TRBJ2-3, with D possibly being TRBD2 (6 bases). Germline V CDR1 and CDR2: MDHEN, SYDVKM. The length of the CDR3 is 14 residues. Trimming pared 4 bases from V and 2 bases from J, leaving 10 bases between. Looking up the rest from reference TRBV28 and TRBJ2-3 gives the full variable domain: DVKVTQSSRYLVKRTGEKVFLECVQDMDHENMFWYRQDPGLGLRLIYFSYDVKMKEKGDIPEGYSVSREKKERFSLILESASTNQTSMYLCASSSALATDTQYFGPGTRLTVL.

Worth noting for this clonotype: Just one base apart from a much larger clone, this may be a read error. This chain connects TRBV25-1 to TRBJ2-1, with 9 nucleotides matching TRBD2. This CDR3 contains 16 residues. Per the germline V gene, CDR1 is MGHDK and CDR2 is SYGVNS. The DNA for the CDR3 is TGTGCCGGCAGTGATGCTGCGGGGGGGTATTACAATGAGCAGTTCTTC. This codes for CAGSDAAGGYYNEQFF.

This clonotype has ten or more counts. The chain uses TRBV9 and TRBJ2-5; 7 nucleotides match TRBD1. J gave up 3 bases and V 4 bases, and 9 bases lay outside the gene matches. CDR3 length: 15 amino acids. Germline loops: CDR1 SGDLS, CDR2 YYNGEE. In nucleotides, the CDR3 is TGTGCCAGCAGCCCCGACAGGGTCGGTAAAGAGACCCAGTACTTC. Residues: CASSPDRVGKETQYF.

The sample holds one count of this clonotype. The CDR3 end shows no conserved phenylalanine or tryptophan, and so a read error is likely. The DNA is left out, because the CDR3 cannot be placed on it with certainty; the CDR3 is given as TCRdb lists it. This chain uses TRBV20-1 with TRBJ2-5. The CDR3 spans 11 residues, counting both ends. CDR1 is DFQATT and CDR2 is SNEGSKA in the germline V gene (reference sequence). The CDR3 is CSARNPRDPVL.

This clonotype was seen repeatedly, ten times or more. The V gene is TRBV18, the J gene TRBJ2-5; D may be TRBD1 (6 bases). Germline V gene sequence: CDR1 KGHSH, CDR2 LQKENI. V was trimmed by 4 bases and J by 5 bases, leaving 14 bases between them. The CDR3 sequence is 14 residues long. The CDR3 is CASSLSTGKETQYF. As DNA, the CDR3 is TGTGCCAGCTCACTTTCAACAGGGAAGGAGACCCAGTACTTC.

There are many counts of this clonotype. It may be a read error: a sequence one base away is much more abundant. The chain employs TRBV2 and TRBJ2-5; TRBD1 or TRBD2 may be the D gene (6 bases each). The V end lost 7 bases, the J end lost 11 bases, and 29 bases lay between the germline ends. From germline, CDR1 is SNHLY and CDR2 FYNNEI. The CDR3 contains 16 residues. The CDR3 protein is CASNDFGGLPYNEQYF. DNA of the CDR3: TGTGCCAGCAACGATTTTGGGGGGCTCCCTTACAATGAGCAGTACTTC.

The genes are TRBV7-9 and TRBJ2-2; 8 positions match TRBD1. V was clipped by 2 bases and J by 5 bases; unmatched bases: 10. The CDR3 sequence is 17 residues long. Germline-derived CDR1 and CDR2 are SEHNR and FQNEAQ (reference sequence). This chain's CDR3 is CASSLRAGGRGTGELFF. The DNA of the CDR3 is TGTGCCAGCAGCTTAAGGGCAGGGGGCCGAGGAACCGGGGAGCTGTTTTTT.

This clonotype was counted once. The chain links TRBV4-1 to TRBJ1-2; 10 nucleotides agree with TRBD1. With V trimmed by 0 bases and J by 8 bases, 0 bases remained unmatched. This CDR3 region has 13 residues. CDR1 and CDR2 from the germline V gene are MGHRA and YSYEKL. The CDR3 region is CASSQEGQGGYTF. The DNA of the CDR3 is TGCGCCAGCAGCCAAGAGGGACAGGGGGGCTACACCTTC.

A note on this clonotype: At one of its ends the junction is not consistent with the germline gene, which may arise from a read error. V is TRBV12-3 or TRBV12-4 and J is TRBJ2-3, with 8 nucleotides matching TRBD2. CDR3 length: 16 residues. CDR3 loop: CASRDMTSVRADAQYF. The CDR3 DNA follows: TGTGCCAGCAGAGACATGACTAGCGTGAGAGCAGATGCGCAGTATTTT.

This clonotype was counted at least ten times. CDR3 region: CASSYGGTTEAFF. The CDR3 DNA follows: TGTGCCAGCAGTTACGGGGGGACAACTGAAGCTTTCTTT. This sequence joins TRBV6-5 and TRBJ1-1; D is perhaps TRBD1 (6 bases). Germline V gene data show CDR1 as MNHEY and CDR2 as SVGAGI. This CDR3 has 13 amino acids. V shed 2 bases and J shed 5 bases, with 9 bases lying between them.

This clonotype was seen a few times. Given a much more abundant clone one base away, this may be a read error. The V and J genes are TRBV6-6 and TRBJ1-2; D is uncertain. This CDR3 is 15 amino acids long. CDR1 and CDR2 (germline): MNHNY, SVGAGI (reference sequence). The CDR3 DNA reads TGTGCCAGCGATCCCCGCGGGGAGGCCTACTATGGCTGCACCTTC. The encoded protein is CASDPRGEAYYGCTF.

This clonotype has just a few counts. The J gene is TRBJ1-1, the V gene TRBV7-2; D uncertain. CDR1 SGHTA and CDR2 FQGNSA come from the germline V gene. With 0 bases removed from V and 7 bases from J, the gap between germline ends came to 12 bases. The CDR3 runs 14 residues. CDR3 DNA: TGTGCCAGCAGCTTAGCGTGGGGAGGGAGTGAAGCTTTCTTT. It codes for CASSLAWGGSEAFF.

In this sample, this clonotype turned up many times. V and J are TRBV7-6 and TRBJ2-3, with D unclear. Trimming removed 2 bases at V and 5 bases at J, with 11 bases between. Germline V gene lookup returns CDR1 SGHVS and CDR2 FNYEAQ. CDR3 length: 14 amino acids. In DNA form, the CDR3 reads TGTGCCAGCAGCTTACAATCAGAAGTAGATACGCAGTATTTT. The encoded protein is CASSLQSEVDTQYF. The whole variable domain, filled in from reference TRBV7-6 and TRBJ2-3, reads GAGVSQSPRYKVTKRGQDVALRCDPISGHVSLYWYRQALGQGPEFLTYFNYEAQQDKSGLPNDRFSAERPEGSISTLTIQRTEQRDSAMYRCASSLQSEVDTQYFGPGTRLTVL.

The rearrangement joins TRBV7-9 to TRBJ2-7; either TRBD1 or TRBD2 may supply D (5 bases each). This CDR3 is 13 amino acids long. In germline, CDR1 is SEHNR, CDR2 FQNEAQ (reference sequence). Trimming stripped 11 bases from V and 3 bases from J, with 17 bases between. In nucleotides, the CDR3 is TGTGCCTCCAACCTCGGGGCAAACTACGAGCAGTACTTC. This encodes CASNLGANYEQYF. The whole variable domain, filled in from reference TRBV7-9 and TRBJ2-7, reads DTGVSQNPRHKITKRGQNVTFRCDPISEHNRLYWYRQTLGQGPEFLTYFQNEAQLEKSRLLSDRFSAERPKGSFSTLEIQRTEQGDSAMYLCASNLGANYEQYFGPGTRLTVT.

This clonotype was observed a handful of times. The chain carries TRBV15 and TRBJ1-1, with D perhaps TRBD1 (5 bases). The CDR3 has 13 residues. The ends were cut back, 0 bases at V and 7 bases at J, with 9 bases in the middle. CDR1 is LNHNV and CDR2 is YYDKDF in the germline V gene (reference sequence). The CDR3 DNA sequence: TGTGCCACCAGCAGAGACGAGGGGCGTGAAGCTTTCTTT. This encodes CATSRDEGREAFF.

Many counts were recorded for this clonotype. The J gene is TRBJ2-3, the V gene TRBV4-2; 7 bases match TRBD1. From germline, CDR1 is LGHNA and CDR2 YNFKEQ. The V gene end was trimmed by 0 bases and the J gene end by 2 bases; junction bases not matched to a gene: 8. The CDR3 contains 17 residues. CDR3 loop: CASSQDLTGRTTDTQYF. In nucleotides, the CDR3 is TGTGCCAGCAGCCAAGATCTGACAGGGCGGACCACAGATACGCAGTATTTT.

This clonotype has a count of ten or more. The chain links TRBV6-5 to TRBJ2-3; 12 nucleotides match TRBD2. CDR1 MNHEY and CDR2 SVGAGI come from the germline V gene. Trimming removed 0 bases from V and 0 bases from J; junction bases left unmatched: 4. There are 18 residues in the CDR3. The CDR3 protein is CASSYSLAGGGSTDTQYF. CDR3 nucleotide sequence: TGTGCCAGCAGTTACTCTCTAGCGGGGGGGGGTAGCACAGATACGCAGTATTTT.

Ten or more counts support this clonotype. The chain couples TRBV28 to TRBJ2-6, with D unclear. Trimming shortened V by 2 bases and J by 4 bases, and 9 bases separated the two germline ends. CDR3 length: 15 residues. The germline V gene encodes CDR1 MDHEN and CDR2 SYDVKM. CDR3 in DNA: TGTGCCAGCAGTTTACTCCGAGGCGGGGCCAACGTCCTGACTTTC. Protein product: CASSLLRGGANVLTF. The whole variable domain, remainder taken from reference TRBV28 and TRBJ2-6, is DVKVTQSSRYLVKRTGEKVFLECVQDMDHENMFWYRQDPGLGLRLIYFSYDVKMKEKGDIPEGYSVSREKKERFSLILESASTNQTSMYLCASSLLRGGANVLTFGAGSRLTVL.